The source of this T cell receptor beta chain is a study of cytomegalovirus exposure and HLA in healthy donors. This CDR3 has 17 residues. Per the germline V gene, CDR1 is SGHRS and CDR2 is YFSETQ. V gave up 0 bases and J gave up 6 bases, with 22 bases separating them. This PCR relied on a set of 60 Vbeta primers and 13 Jbeta primers. Sequencing used immunoSEQ multiplex PCR; TCRdb keeps in-frame clones, though not all of them. The table for this sample gives about 51,000 clones. This TCR came from a female donor in good health and CMV-seronegative. The sample was PBMCs. The chain links TRBV5-1 to TRBJ2-7; perhaps TRBD1 as D (6 bases). Here the CDR3 DNA reads TGCGCCAGCAGCTTGGTAACAGCCGCTTCCCCCAGGGGCGAGCAGTACTTC. Its translation is CASSLVTAASPRGEQYF.